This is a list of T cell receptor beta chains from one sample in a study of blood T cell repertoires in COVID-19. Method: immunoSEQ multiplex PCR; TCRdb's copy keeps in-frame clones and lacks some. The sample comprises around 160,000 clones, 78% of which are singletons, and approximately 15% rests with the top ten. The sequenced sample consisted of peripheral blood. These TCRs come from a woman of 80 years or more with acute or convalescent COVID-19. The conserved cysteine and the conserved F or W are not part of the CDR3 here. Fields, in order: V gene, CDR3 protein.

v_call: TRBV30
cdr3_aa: AWTALAGSYNEQF

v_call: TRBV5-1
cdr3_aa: ASSVGGLAGGRPFQETQY

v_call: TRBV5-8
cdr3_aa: ASRDGLQGTGELF

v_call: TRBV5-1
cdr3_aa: ASSSTPRTGSDYGYT

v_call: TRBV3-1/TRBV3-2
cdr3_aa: ASSQRGWEQY

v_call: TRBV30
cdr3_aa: AWRARGNEQF

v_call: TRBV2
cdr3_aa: ASSGLADEETQY

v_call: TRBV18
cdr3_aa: ASSPRGQTRRDTEAF

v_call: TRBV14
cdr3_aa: ASSQSLGAREQY

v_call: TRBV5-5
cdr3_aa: ASSLGPFPNYGYT

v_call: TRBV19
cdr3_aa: ASILLALAERGNTGELF

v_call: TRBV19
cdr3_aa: ASRRGTENEAF

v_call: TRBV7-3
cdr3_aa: ASSLGQPSGELF

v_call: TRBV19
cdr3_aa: ASSIWPGTGESGYT